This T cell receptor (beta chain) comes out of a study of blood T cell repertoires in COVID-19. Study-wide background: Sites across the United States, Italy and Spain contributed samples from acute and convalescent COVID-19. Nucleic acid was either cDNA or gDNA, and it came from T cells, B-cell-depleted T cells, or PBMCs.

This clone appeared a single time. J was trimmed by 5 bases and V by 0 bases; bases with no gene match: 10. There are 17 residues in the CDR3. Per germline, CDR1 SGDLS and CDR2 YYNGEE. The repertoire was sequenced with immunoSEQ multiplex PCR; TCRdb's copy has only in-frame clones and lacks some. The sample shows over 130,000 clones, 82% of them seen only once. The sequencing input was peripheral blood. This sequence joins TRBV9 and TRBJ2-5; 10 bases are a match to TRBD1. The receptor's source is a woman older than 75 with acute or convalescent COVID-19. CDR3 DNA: TGTGCCAGCAGCGTAGGGCGATATTGGGACAGGGGTGAGACCCAGTACTTC. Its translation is CASSVGRYWDRGETQYF.